What follows are 26 T cell receptor beta chains derived from one specimen sequenced in a study of shared clonotypes between healthy human individuals (TCRdb year 2020). Libraries were built with the immunoSEQ multiplex PCR assay. TCRdb retrieved this table from immuneACCESS and kept in-frame rearrangements only. Not all clones are present; in checked studies, unresolved V genes account for under half, and no reason is known for the remainder. This sample is represented by approximately 1.5 million clones; 98% of them were singletons. The ten largest clones represent about 0.34% of the sample. The source material was naive CD4+ T cells sorted from blood. In light of the paper, this sample's cell subset or site label describes: CD45RA+ positively selected. The receptors stem from a man aged 25 to 40 in good health.

This chain uses TRBV28 with TRBJ1-5; TRBD1 matches 7 bases. Germline values: CDR1 MDHEN, CDR2 SYDVKM. This CDR3 spans 15 amino acids. V shed 4 bases, J shed 3 bases, and the junction held 6 bases outside the gene matches. CDR3 amino acids: CASSSADRNNQPQHF. Written as DNA, the CDR3 is TGTGCCAGCAGTTCCGCGGACAGGAACAATCAGCCCCAGCATTTT.

The chain carries TRBV2 and TRBJ1-3, with 7 positions matching TRBD1. This CDR3 spans 14 amino acids. V lost 6 bases, J lost 10 bases, and 12 bases stayed unmatched. Germline V gene sequence: CDR1 SNHLY, CDR2 FYNNEI. In DNA form, the CDR3 reads TGTGCCAGCAGCGACCGGGACAGCGATCGGACCATATATTTT. This codes for CASSDRDSDRTIYF.

The chain carries TRBV27 and TRBJ1-1, with D possibly being TRBD1 (6 bases). V was clipped by 7 bases and J by 5 bases, with 20 bases between them. Per the germline V gene, CDR1 is MNHEY and CDR2 is SMNVEV (reference sequence). The CDR3 is made up of 15 amino acids. The CDR3 is CASTGGDVMGTEAFF. CDR3 nucleotides: TGTGCCAGCACCGGGGGCGACGTCATGGGGACTGAAGCTTTCTTT.

The chain has TRBV11-1 and TRBJ2-7; 12 positions agree with TRBD2. V gave up 6 bases and J gave up 7 bases; unmatched junction bases: 10. The CDR3 has 15 amino acids. Germline CDR1 is SGHAT and CDR2 is FQDESV (reference sequence). The CDR3 region is CASRPSGRGSGEQYF. CDR3 bases: TGTGCCAGCAGACCTAGCGGGAGGGGGTCTGGAGAGCAGTACTTC.

The sample holds one count of this clone. The chain carries TRBV5-1 and TRBJ2-5; the match to TRBD2 covers 7 bases. The germline V gene has CDR1 SGHRS and CDR2 YFSETQ. The CDR3 contains 17 residues. J was trimmed by 4 bases and V by 0 bases; bases with no gene match: 12. The CDR3 sequence is CASSLAFGRAAGETQYF. The CDR3 DNA is TGCGCCAGCAGCTTGGCATTTGGGAGGGCGGCGGGAGAGACCCAGTACTTC.

V and J are TRBV5-1 and TRBJ1-4; D gene ambiguous. Looked up from germline, CDR1 is SGHRS and CDR2 is YFSETQ. The V end was cut by 0 bases, the J end by 5 bases, with 14 bases between. The CDR3 sequence is 16 residues long. The CDR3 nucleotides read TGCGCCAGCAGCTTGGGAGGAAACTTTGCGAATGAAAAACTGTTTTTT. It codes for CASSLGGNFANEKLFF.

The rearrangement links TRBV4-3 to TRBJ2-7; D unresolved. CDR1 is LGHNA, CDR2 YSLEER, per germline. With 1 base removed from V and 2 bases from J, the gap between germline ends came to 6 bases. The CDR3 has 13 amino acids. This CDR3 is CASSQAGAYEQYF. The CDR3 DNA sequence: TGCGCCAGCAGCCAAGCTGGGGCCTACGAGCAGTACTTC.

The chain recombines TRBV5-4 with TRBJ1-3; D gene unclear. The CDR3 length is 14 residues. With 2 bases removed from V and 0 bases from J, the gap between germline ends came to 6 bases. Germline V gene lookup returns CDR1 SGHNT and CDR2 YYREEE (reference sequence). Written as DNA, the CDR3 is TGTGCCAGCAGCTTTAAGGACTCTGGAAACACCATATATTTT. Encoded protein: CASSFKDSGNTIYF. Complete variable domain (other parts from reference TRBV5-4 and TRBJ1-3): ETGVTQSPTHLIKTRGQQVTLRCSSQSGHNTVSWYQQALGQGPQFIFQYYREEENGRGNFPPRFSGLQFPNYSSELNVNALELDDSALYLCASSFKDSGNTIYFGEGSWLTVV.

This clone turned up a few times. J is TRBJ2-3 and V is TRBV28, with a weak D call TRBD1 (6 bases). The ends were cut back, 5 bases at V and 6 bases at J, with 9 bases in the middle. CDR1 and CDR2 from the germline V gene are MDHEN and SYDVKM. The CDR3 contains 12 residues. Written as DNA, the CDR3 is TGTGCCAGCAGTGTCAGGGGTGATACGCAGTATTTT. Translation gives CASSVRGDTQYF.

V usage is TRBV6-6 and J usage is TRBJ1-5, with 8 bases identical to TRBD1. Germline lookup yields CDR1 MNHNY and CDR2 SVGAGI (reference sequence). The CDR3 has 13 amino acids. V trimming: 4 bases; J trimming: 6 bases; junction bases outside the gene matches: 2. Written as DNA, the CDR3 is TGTGCCAGCAGTTCGCAGGGGGCTCAGCCCCAGCATTTT. As protein: CASSSQGAQPQHF.

V usage is TRBV5-5 and J usage is TRBJ1-5, with TRBD1 as a possible D gene (5 bases). Trimming took 0 bases from V and 11 from J, leaving 6 bases between them. The CDR3 is 11 amino acids. Germline CDR1 and CDR2: SGHKS and YYEKEE (reference sequence). Here the CDR3 reads CASSLGGAQHF. As DNA, the CDR3 is TGTGCCAGCAGCTTGGGAGGGGCCCAGCATTTT.

The chain employs TRBV2 and TRBJ2-7; D assignment may be TRBD1 or TRBD2 (5 bases each). Per germline, CDR1 SNHLY and CDR2 FYNNEI. Between the trimmed V and J ends, which lost 5 bases and 3 bases, there was a span of 17 bases. The CDR3 has 15 residues. CDR3 amino acids: CASSYVWDHSYEQYF. The DNA for the CDR3 is TGTGCCAGCAGTTATGTCTGGGACCACAGCTACGAGCAGTACTTC.

This chain joins TRBV27 and TRBJ1-4; weak D call: TRBD1 (5 bases). CDR1 is MNHEY, CDR2 SMNVEV, per germline (reference sequence). The CDR3 has 14 residues. Trimming left V 7 bases short and J 8 bases short, with 17 bases between. CDR3 sequence: CASKGLAAGEKLFF. CDR3 nucleotide sequence: TGTGCCAGCAAGGGGTTGGCCGCAGGAGAAAAACTGTTTTTT.

As regards this clone: In the same sample, other DNA sequences code for this CDR3. The chain employs TRBV9 and TRBJ2-1, with 9 bases identical to TRBD2. The CDR3 is 12 residues long. Germline trimming cut 1 base from V and 10 bases from J; bases unmatched to any gene: 0. Germline V CDR1 and CDR2: SGDLS, YYNGEE. The CDR3 bases are TGTGCCAGCAGCGTACTAGCGGGGGAGCAGTTCTTC. Amino acid sequence: CASSVLAGEQFF.

The chain couples TRBV5-1 to TRBJ2-5, with D possibly being TRBD2 (6 bases). The V gene's germline CDR1 is SGHRS and CDR2 YFSETQ. This CDR3 contains 12 residues. The V and J ends lost 3 bases and 9 bases respectively, with 12 bases between them. The CDR3 DNA follows: TGCGCCAGCAGCTGGGTTAGGGAGGCCCAGTACTTC. This sequence encodes CASSWVREAQYF.

The V gene is TRBV9, the J gene TRBJ2-7, with 11 bases fitting TRBD1. V shed 0 bases, J shed 2 bases, and the junction held 10 bases outside the gene matches. Germline lookup yields CDR1 SGDLS and CDR2 YYNGEE. The CDR3 is 18 residues long. CDR3 amino acids: CASSVASGTGGQPYEQYF. The CDR3 bases are TGTGCCAGCAGCGTAGCCTCCGGGACAGGGGGACAACCCTACGAGCAGTACTTC.

This chain joins TRBV28 and TRBJ2-7, with 7 positions matching TRBD1. The CDR3 totals 15 residues. Per germline, CDR1 MDHEN and CDR2 SYDVKM. Trimming removed 3 bases from V and 2 bases from J; junction bases left unmatched: 7. The CDR3 DNA follows: TGTGCCAGCAGTTTGAGGGGGCGCCGCACCTACGAGCAGTACTTC. Its translation: CASSLRGRRTYEQYF. Looking up the rest from reference TRBV28 and TRBJ2-7 gives the full variable domain: DVKVTQSSRYLVKRTGEKVFLECVQDMDHENMFWYRQDPGLGLRLIYFSYDVKMKEKGDIPEGYSVSREKKERFSLILESASTNQTSMYLCASSLRGRRTYEQYFGPGTRLTVT.

The chain carries TRBV7-2 and TRBJ2-2; no clear D. V was pared by 3 bases and J by 4 bases, with 12 bases between. CDR3 length equals 15 residues. Germline V gene lookup returns CDR1 SGHTA and CDR2 FQGNSA. CDR3 in DNA: TGTGCCAGCAGCTTTGCGGATTGGCGCACCGGGGAGCTGTTTTTT. This encodes CASSFADWRTGELFF.

The CDR3 DNA follows: TGTGCCAGCAGCTTTGCTAGCGGAAACACCGGGGAGCTGTTTTTT. Translated: CASSFASGNTGELFF. The gene calls are TRBV7-7 and TRBJ2-2; 7 bases are a match to TRBD2. Per the germline V gene, CDR1 is SSHAT and CDR2 is FNYEAQ (reference sequence). CDR3 length equals 15 residues. V shed 3 bases and J 2 bases; nucleotides not matched to a gene: 3.

V gene TRBV20-1 combines with J gene TRBJ2-5; D is unclear. The germline V and J ends were trimmed by 6 bases and 4 bases, with 9 bases remaining between them. The CDR3 contains 11 residues. CDR1 is DFQATT, CDR2 SNEGSKA, per germline (reference sequence). CDR3 sequence: CSARLPETQYF. In DNA, the CDR3 is TGCAGTGCCCGCCTACCAGAGACCCAGTACTTC.

The V and J genes are TRBV11-2 and TRBJ2-3; 7 bases align to TRBD2. Germline CDR1 reads SGHAT; CDR2 reads FQNNGV. This CDR3 is 14 amino acids long. Trimming at V came to 4 bases and at J to 1 base, leaving 2 bases not matched to a gene. The CDR3 loop reads CASSYTSGTDTQYF. The CDR3 DNA reads as TGTGCCAGCAGCTATACTAGCGGCACAGATACGCAGTATTTT.

The chain uses TRBV6-4 and TRBJ2-3, with 8 bases lining up with TRBD2. The CDR3 loop spans 15 amino acids. Trimming took 6 bases from V and 0 from J; bases not matched to a gene: 5. From germline, CDR1 is MRHNA and CDR2 SNTAGT. The CDR3 sequence is CASSPAGASTDTQYF. CDR3 bases: TGTGCCAGCAGCCCAGCGGGAGCTAGCACAGATACGCAGTATTTT.

In its sample, this clone was seen once. The chain recombines TRBV30 with TRBJ1-2, with TRBD1 matching over 7 bases. Germline V gives CDR1 GTSNPN, CDR2 SVGIG (reference sequence). The CDR3 has 12 amino acids. The junction had 6 bases not matched to a gene; V was cut back by 3 bases and J by 8 bases. CDR3 residues: CAWSPGGGGYTF. As DNA, the CDR3 is TGTGCCTGGAGCCCAGGGGGAGGAGGCTACACCTTC. Supplemented by reference TRBV30 and TRBJ1-2, the full variable domain reads SQTIHQWPATLVQPVGSPLSLECTVEGTSNPNLYWYRQAAGRGLQLLFYSVGIGQISSEVPQNLSASRPQDRQFILSSKKLLLSDSGFYLCAWSPGGGGYTFGSGTRLTVV.

V and J are TRBV11-3 and TRBJ2-7; no reliable D call. The CDR3 contains 14 residues. Germline V CDR1 and CDR2: SGHNT, YENEEA. V gave up 0 bases and J gave up 4 bases, with 10 bases separating them. CDR3 amino acids: CASSLDGDNYEQYF. The CDR3 bases are TGTGCCAGCAGCTTAGACGGAGACAATTACGAGCAGTACTTC.

This chain uses TRBV18 with TRBJ2-2, with D possibly being TRBD1 or TRBD2 (5 bases each). Trimming took 3 bases from V and 0 from J, leaving 11 bases between them. Germline V CDR1 and CDR2: KGHSH, LQKENI. The CDR3 spans 16 residues. Here the CDR3 DNA reads TGTGCCAGCTCACCGGAGGCAGGGCCGAACACCGGGGAGCTGTTTTTT. It translates to CASSPEAGPNTGELFF.

This chain uses TRBV19 with TRBJ1-5; a weak D match, TRBD1 (6 bases). Germline CDR1 reads LNHDA; CDR2 reads SQIVND (reference sequence). Trimming removed 5 bases from V and 7 bases from J, with 15 bases in between. The CDR3 is 14 amino acids. The CDR3 coding sequence is TGTGCCAGTAGTGCCAACAGGGTAAGGCAGCCCCAGCATTTT. This translates into CASSANRVRQPQHF.